This TCR beta chain is drawn from a study of cytomegalovirus exposure and HLA in healthy donors. Across the whole study: Membership in the Caucasian-associated ancestry cluster was found for 81% of 350 to 450 genotyped donors. General study points: The analysis excluded some indistinguishable V segments, including TRBV6-2 and TRBV6-3. Presence/absence analysis assumed near-uniform sequencing depth across donors. Later on, an analysis showed TCR association rates differing by HLA locus, with DRB1 the most and HLA-C the fewest.

Germline assignment: CDR1 SGHRS and CDR2 YFSETQ. The CDR3 totals 15 residues. The trim removed 2 bases at V and 5 bases at J, leaving 4 bases unmatched. To note about this clone: Its cognate antigen is unknown.

The PCR ran on 60 Vbeta and 13 Jbeta primers. Sequencing used immunoSEQ multiplex PCR; TCRdb keeps in-frame clones, though not all of them. The repertoire holds 150,000 or so clones, with approximately 71% as singletons. The sequencing input was PBMCs. The receptor comes from a girl between 10 and 17 years old in good health and CMV-seronegative. The gene calls are TRBV5-1 and TRBJ1-6; the match to TRBD1 covers 7 bases. CDR3 in DNA: TGCGCCAGCAGCTTCTCGACAGGGAATAATTCACCCCTCCACTTT. It specifies CASSFSTGNNSPLHF.